A single sample is the source of the 3 T cell receptor beta chains below, sequenced in a study of shared clonotypes between healthy human individuals. The assay was immunoSEQ multiplex PCR, and TCRdb's table has in-frame clones only and misses some. The sample comprises around 2.5 million clones, 93% of which are singletons, and around 0.37% rests with the top ten. Sequencing used naive CD4+ T cells from PBMCs. Subset of the sample: CD45RA+ positively selected. Receptor source: a man aged 18 to 30 in good health. Some clones in this sample may be carry-over from other donors' samples.

The rearrangement uses TRBV7-3 and TRBJ2-1, with 9 bases lining up with TRBD1. CDR3 length: 15 amino acids. V shed 4 bases, J shed 9 bases, and the junction held 10 bases outside the gene matches. Germline CDR1 SGHTA, CDR2 FQGTGA. Written as DNA, the CDR3 is TGTGCCAGCAGCTCTTCCGGGACAGGGATCACTGAGCAGTTCTTC. It codes for CASSSSGTGITEQFF.

In this sample, this clone turned up once. This CDR3 is also generated by other DNA sequences in the sample. The rearrangement uses TRBV28 and TRBJ2-7; D is undetermined. The CDR3 spans 13 residues. Trimming cost V 5 bases and J 1 base, with 9 bases left between them. CDR1 MDHEN and CDR2 SYDVKM come from the germline V gene. The CDR3: CASSPGPSYEQYF. The CDR3 nucleotides read TGTGCCAGCAGTCCCGGACCGTCCTACGAGCAGTACTTC.

The chain uses TRBV4-3 and TRBJ2-3; 13 bases line up with TRBD2. From germline, CDR1 is LGHNA and CDR2 YSLEER. The CDR3 extends over 20 amino acids. V was clipped by 0 bases and J by 3 bases; unmatched bases: 12. Here the CDR3 DNA reads TGCGCCAGCAGCCAAGAGCAAAGGACTAGCGGGAGCATCAAAACAGATACGCAGTATTTT. Amino acid sequence: CASSQEQRTSGSIKTDTQYF.